The T cell receptor (beta chain) under discussion was sequenced for a study of shared clonotypes between healthy human individuals. To note about this clone: Its target is unknown.

The V and J ends lost 9 bases and 1 base respectively, with 9 bases between them. The CDR3 contains 12 residues. The germline V gene encodes CDR1 LNHDA and CDR2 SQIVND (reference sequence). This was a deep-level run. TCRdb's table, derived via immunoSEQ multiplex PCR, lists solely in-frame clones and lacks some. The profile shows hundreds of thousands of clones, around 72% of them singletons. Whole-study results and caveats: Approximately 5% was the fraction of naive CD4 clonotypes found shared across several donors. An expected dependence of interdonor clonotype sharing on sequencing depth was noted.

The sample taken for sequencing was memory CD4+ T cells sorted from blood. Subset in this sample: CD45RA-negative fraction. The chain uses TRBV19 and TRBJ1-1; no reliable D call. This sequence originates from a woman younger than 45 in good health. The CDR3 spells CASGIKNTEAFF. The DNA of the CDR3 is TGTGCCAGCGGAATAAAGAACACTGAAGCTTTCTTT.